The 27 T cell receptor beta chains listed next were all sequenced from one sample in a study of shared clonotypes between healthy human individuals. Some clones are missing from TCRdb's copy, which holds only in-frame ones; the method was immunoSEQ multiplex PCR. This table holds fewer than 3 million clones, about nine tenths found once. The sequencing input was naive CD4+ T cells from PBMCs. Subset defined: CD45RA+ positively selected. Receptor source: a man in his late teens or twenties in good health. Some clones in this sample may be carry-over from other donors' samples.

This chain uses TRBV18 with TRBJ2-7; D is uncertain. CDR1 and CDR2 (germline): KGHSH, LQKENI. Trimming took 2 bases from V and 2 from J, leaving 10 bases between them. This CDR3 is 14 amino acids long. CDR3 loop: CASSPADKAYEQYF. The CDR3 DNA reads as TGTGCCAGCTCACCAGCAGACAAAGCCTACGAGCAGTACTTC.

This chain connects TRBV5-6 to TRBJ2-3, with 7 positions matching TRBD1. The ends lost 4 bases at V and 2 bases at J; junction bases unmatched: 4. The CDR3 spans 14 residues. Germline V gene lookup returns CDR1 SGHDT and CDR2 YYEEEE. CDR3 region: CASSPDRDTDTQYF. The CDR3 DNA reads as TGTGCCAGCAGCCCCGACAGGGACACAGATACGCAGTATTTT.

The chain has TRBV19 and TRBJ1-2; TRBD1 might be the D (6 bases). With 5 bases removed from V and 5 bases from J, the gap between germline ends came to 18 bases. CDR1 is LNHDA, CDR2 SQIVND, per germline (reference sequence). The CDR3 covers 15 residues. In DNA form, the CDR3 reads TGTGCCAGTAGTCCTGGGGGCAGGGAGTTTTATGGCTACACCTTC. The encoded protein is CASSPGGREFYGYTF. The complete variable domain, with remaining parts taken from reference TRBV19 and TRBJ1-2, reads DGGITQSPKYLFRKEGQNVTLSCEQNLNHDAMYWYRQDPGQGLRLIYYSQIVNDFQKGDIAEGYSVSREKKESFPLTVTSAQKNPTAFYLCASSPGGREFYGYTFGSGTRLTVV.

The sample holds a few counts of this clone. The chain recombines TRBV20-1 with TRBJ1-1; the D gene is possibly TRBD1 (5 bases). Trimming left V 3 bases short and J 6 bases short, with 8 bases between. CDR1 DFQATT and CDR2 SNEGSKA come from the germline V gene (reference sequence). This CDR3 region has 11 residues. CDR3 nucleotides: TGCAGTGCTAGCAGGGTGGCTGAAGCTTTCTTT. It specifies CSASRVAEAFF.

The chain joins TRBV4-2 to TRBJ1-2; no definite D call. The CDR3 covers 15 residues. Germline CDR1 reads LGHNA; CDR2 reads YNFKEQ. Trimming cost V 1 base and J 5 bases, with 14 bases left between them. The CDR3: CASSQVGPTQYGYTF. The CDR3 DNA follows: TGTGCCAGCAGCCAAGTAGGTCCCACACAGTATGGCTACACCTTC.

V gene TRBV5-1 combines with J gene TRBJ2-1; TRBD2 agrees at 9 bases. CDR1 and CDR2 (germline): SGHRS, YFSETQ. J was trimmed by 2 bases and V by 6 bases; bases with no gene match: 6. The CDR3 length is 15 residues. The CDR3 protein is CASTPTSGAYNEQFF. As DNA, the CDR3 is TGCGCCAGCACCCCGACTAGCGGAGCCTACAATGAGCAGTTCTTC.

V and J are TRBV28 and TRBJ2-4, with D perhaps given as TRBD1 or TRBD2 (6 bases each). Looked up from germline, CDR1 is MDHEN and CDR2 is SYDVKM. The germline V and J ends were trimmed by 6 bases and 1 base, with 16 bases remaining between them. The CDR3 contains 16 residues. DNA for the CDR3: TGTGCCAGCAGCAATAGGGGGGCCGGGGCCAAAAACATTCAGTACTTC. The encoded protein is CASSNRGAGAKNIQYF. The whole variable domain, filled in from reference TRBV28 and TRBJ2-4, reads DVKVTQSSRYLVKRTGEKVFLECVQDMDHENMFWYRQDPGLGLRLIYFSYDVKMKEKGDIPEGYSVSREKKERFSLILESASTNQTSMYLCASSNRGAGAKNIQYFGAGTRLSVL.

The chain employs TRBV5-6 and TRBJ1-5; no clear D gene. The CDR3 sequence is 19 residues long. V was shortened by 4 bases and J by 5 bases, with 28 bases between the two germline ends. The germline gives CDR1 SGHDT, CDR2 YYEEEE. The CDR3 sequence: CASSATGLLSPTIDQPQHF. In nucleotides, the CDR3 is TGTGCCAGCAGCGCCACGGGCTTGTTATCCCCCACCATAGATCAGCCCCAGCATTTT.

The chain couples TRBV5-1 to TRBJ1-1; 12 positions agree with TRBD1. CDR3 length: 14 residues. The V segment lost 7 bases and the J segment 4 bases; nucleotides outside the gene matches: 5. The germline CDR1 and CDR2 sequences are SGHRS and YFSETQ. The CDR3 is CASGTGGLGTEAFF. For the CDR3, the DNA is TGCGCCAGCGGGACAGGGGGCCTGGGCACTGAAGCTTTCTTT.

This rearrangement joins TRBV10-3 to TRBJ2-7; no definite D call. Looked up from germline, CDR1 is ENHRY and CDR2 is SYGVKD. The CDR3 spans 14 residues. Trimming left V 0 bases short and J 6 bases short, with 12 bases between. CDR3 region: CAISESRTEGEQYF. Here the CDR3 DNA reads TGTGCCATCAGTGAGTCCCGGACGGAAGGCGAGCAGTACTTC.

The rearrangement links TRBV7-2 to TRBJ2-3, with 9 bases that match TRBD2. The V and J ends lost 11 bases and 1 base, in that order; junction bases with no gene match: 13. CDR1 is SGHTA, CDR2 FQGNSA, per germline. The CDR3 runs to 16 residues. The CDR3 spells CASRPIAGEGTDTQYF. The CDR3 DNA sequence: TGTGCCTCCCGTCCAATAGCGGGAGAGGGCACAGATACGCAGTATTTT.

This clone was counted a few times. Different DNA sequences within this sample yield the same CDR3. V usage is TRBV29-1 and J usage is TRBJ1-1; D is perhaps TRBD1 (6 bases). Trimming left V 4 bases short and J 2 bases short, with 8 bases between. CDR3 length: 12 residues. Germline V gene lookup returns CDR1 SQVTM and CDR2 ANQGSEA. The CDR3 bases are TGCAGCGTTGGCAGGGGAAACACTGAAGCTTTCTTT. Translating it yields CSVGRGNTEAFF.

This chain connects TRBV11-2 to TRBJ2-1, with TRBD2 matching 12 bases. Losses at the gene ends were 7 bases for V and 4 bases for J; bases not matched to a gene: 5. Germline-derived CDR1 and CDR2 are SGHAT and FQNNGV. CDR3 length: 15 residues. This CDR3 reads CASTAGTSGYNEQFF. CDR3 DNA sequence: TGTGCCAGCACGGCCGGGACTAGCGGGTACAATGAGCAGTTCTTC. Using reference TRBV11-2 and TRBJ2-1 for the parts outside the CDR3, the full variable domain is EAGVAQSPRYKIIEKRQSVAFWCNPISGHATLYWYQQILGQGPKLLIQFQNNGVVDDSQLPKDRFSAERLKGVDSTLKIQPAKLEDSAVYLCASTAGTSGYNEQFFGPGTRLTVL.

The sample holds a few counts of this clone. V and J are TRBV7-9 and TRBJ2-7; D is undetermined. Germline V gives CDR1 SEHNR, CDR2 FQNEAQ (reference sequence). Trimming shortened V by 5 bases and J by 1 base, and 12 bases separated the two germline ends. This CDR3 region has 14 residues. The CDR3 here is CASSPDQLSYEQYF. DNA of the CDR3: TGTGCCAGCAGCCCGGACCAATTATCCTACGAGCAGTACTTC.

The V gene is TRBV7-9, the J gene TRBJ1-4; D may be TRBD1 (5 bases). V shed 5 bases and J shed 0 bases, with 16 bases lying between them. This CDR3 spans 17 amino acids. CDR1 is SEHNR, CDR2 FQNEAQ, per germline (reference sequence). The CDR3 loop reads CASSPVPGRTTNEKLFF. The CDR3 bases are TGTGCCAGCAGCCCAGTCCCGGGACGGACAACTAATGAAAAACTGTTTTTT.

The V gene is TRBV7-3, the J gene TRBJ2-7, with D unresolved. The V gene lost 2 bases and the J gene lost 2 bases, with 4 bases spanning the gap. Germline V gene sequence: CDR1 SGHTA, CDR2 FQGTGA. The CDR3 has 12 residues. CDR3 protein: CASSLETYEQYF. CDR3 DNA: TGTGCCAGCAGCTTAGAGACCTACGAGCAGTACTTC.

This clone was recorded only once. This chain uses TRBV9 with TRBJ1-3; 10 positions match TRBD1. CDR1 and CDR2 from the germline V gene are SGDLS and YYNGEE. V shed 3 bases and J 7 bases; nucleotides not matched to a gene: 7. This CDR3 has 15 amino acids. The CDR3 nucleotides are TGTGCCAGCAGCGCAGTGACAGGGGGCCTCAACACCATATATTTT. This codes for CASSAVTGGLNTIYF.

V is TRBV2 and J is TRBJ2-3; 11 bases map to TRBD1. There are 13 residues in the CDR3. The V and J ends lost 9 bases and 3 bases, in that order; junction bases with no gene match: 2. Germline V gene sequence: CDR1 SNHLY, CDR2 FYNNEI. Written as DNA, the CDR3 is TGTGCCAGGGACAGGGGGCAAACAGATACGCAGTATTTT. Residues: CARDRGQTDTQYF.

This clone was seen a few times. V is TRBV25-1 and J is TRBJ1-1, with D unclear. Germline V gene lookup returns CDR1 MGHDK and CDR2 SYGVNS. The CDR3 spans 14 residues. The V and J ends lost 1 base and 1 base respectively, with 7 bases between them. CDR3 region: CASSESMKNTEAFF. The CDR3 DNA reads as TGTGCCAGCAGTGAATCCATGAAGAACACTGAAGCTTTCTTT.

The chain links TRBV7-3 to TRBJ1-1, with no clear D. This CDR3 has 15 amino acids. The V gene's germline CDR1 is SGHTA and CDR2 FQGTGA. V was shortened by 2 bases and J by 1 base, with 11 bases between the two germline ends. CDR3 in amino acids: CASSLGRVQNTEAFF. In nucleotides, the CDR3 is TGTGCCAGCAGCTTAGGACGGGTACAGAACACTGAAGCTTTCTTT. Looking up the rest from reference TRBV7-3 and TRBJ1-1 gives the full variable domain: GAGVSQTPSNKVTEKGKYVELRCDPISGHTALYWYRQSLGQGPEFLIYFQGTGAADDSGLPNDRFFAVRPEGSVSTLKIQRTERGDSAVYLCASSLGRVQNTEAFFGQGTRLTVV.

The chain uses TRBV11-3 and TRBJ2-3, with TRBD1 matching over 8 bases. V shed 5 bases and J 3 bases; nucleotides not matched to a gene: 4. The CDR3 is 14 amino acids. Germline-derived CDR1 and CDR2 are SGHNT and YENEEA. CDR3: CASSLTGETDTQYF. The DNA of the CDR3 is TGTGCCAGCAGCCTGACAGGGGAGACAGATACGCAGTATTTT.

The CDR3 loop is CASSRTSGTTDTQYF. The CDR3 coding sequence is TGCGCCAGCAGCCGGACTAGCGGTACCACAGATACGCAGTATTTT. V usage is TRBV5-1 and J usage is TRBJ2-3; TRBD2 matches at 10 bases. The CDR3 contains 15 residues. From germline, CDR1 is SGHRS and CDR2 YFSETQ. V lost 4 bases to trimming and J lost 2 bases; unmatched junction nucleotides: 4.

This clone was seen just once. V and J are TRBV30 and TRBJ1-4; no reliable D call. The V end lost 3 bases, the J end lost 2 bases, and 10 bases lay between the germline ends. CDR3 length: 14 residues. CDR1 and CDR2 from the germline V gene are GTSNPN and SVGIG (reference sequence). CDR3 in DNA: TGTGCCTGGAGCCGTTACGACACTAATGAAAAACTGTTTTTT. Translation gives CAWSRYDTNEKLFF.

This CDR3 is CASSGTGNEQYF. Here the CDR3 DNA reads TGTGCCAGTTCCGGGACAGGTAACGAGCAGTACTTC. J is TRBJ2-7 and V is TRBV28; 8 bases fit TRBD1. The CDR3 extends over 12 amino acids. V lost 9 bases, J lost 5 bases, and 6 bases stayed unmatched. Per the germline V gene, CDR1 is MDHEN and CDR2 is SYDVKM. Full variable domain (missing parts from reference TRBV28 and TRBJ2-7): DVKVTQSSRYLVKRTGEKVFLECVQDMDHENMFWYRQDPGLGLRLIYFSYDVKMKEKGDIPEGYSVSREKKERFSLILESASTNQTSMYLCASSGTGNEQYFGPGTRLTVT.

This chain links TRBV28 with TRBJ2-4; D is unclear. V was clipped by 5 bases and J by 0 bases, with 14 bases between them. There are 16 residues in the CDR3. CDR1 and CDR2 from the germline V gene are MDHEN and SYDVKM. CDR3 DNA: TGTGCCAGCAGTCCGTCAAGGATACTAGCCAAAAACATTCAGTACTTC. Protein product: CASSPSRILAKNIQYF.

The chain links TRBV4-3 to TRBJ2-3; TRBD2 aligns across 14 bases. The ends lost 4 bases at V and 3 bases at J; junction bases unmatched: 9. Germline V lookup: CDR1 LGHNA, CDR2 YSLEER. This CDR3 has 18 residues. This CDR3 reads CASSPSGTSGSRTDTQYF. The CDR3 region has the DNA TGCGCCAGCAGCCCAAGTGGGACTAGCGGGAGTAGGACAGATACGCAGTATTTT.

The chain links TRBV5-1 to TRBJ1-3, with a tentative D call TRBD1 (5 bases). This CDR3 region has 15 residues. The ends were cut back, 3 bases at V and 0 bases at J, with 10 bases in the middle. CDR1 is SGHRS, CDR2 YFSETQ, per germline. CDR3 coding DNA: TGCGCCAGCAGCTCGTCCGGGGGCTCTGGAAACACCATATATTTT. Its translation: CASSSSGGSGNTIYF.